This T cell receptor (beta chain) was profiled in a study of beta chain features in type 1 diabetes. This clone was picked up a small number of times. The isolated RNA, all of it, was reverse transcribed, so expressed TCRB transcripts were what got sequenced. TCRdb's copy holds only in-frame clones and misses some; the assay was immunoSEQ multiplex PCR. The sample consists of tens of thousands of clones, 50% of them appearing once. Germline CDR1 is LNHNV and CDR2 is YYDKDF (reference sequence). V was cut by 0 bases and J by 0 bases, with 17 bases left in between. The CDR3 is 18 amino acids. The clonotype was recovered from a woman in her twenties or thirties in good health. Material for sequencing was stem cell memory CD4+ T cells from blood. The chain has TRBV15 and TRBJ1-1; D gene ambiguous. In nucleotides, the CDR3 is TGTGCCACCAGCAGAGATCGTCGCGGGGTAAACATGAACACTGAAGCTTTCTTT. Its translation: CATSRDRRGVNMNTEAFF.